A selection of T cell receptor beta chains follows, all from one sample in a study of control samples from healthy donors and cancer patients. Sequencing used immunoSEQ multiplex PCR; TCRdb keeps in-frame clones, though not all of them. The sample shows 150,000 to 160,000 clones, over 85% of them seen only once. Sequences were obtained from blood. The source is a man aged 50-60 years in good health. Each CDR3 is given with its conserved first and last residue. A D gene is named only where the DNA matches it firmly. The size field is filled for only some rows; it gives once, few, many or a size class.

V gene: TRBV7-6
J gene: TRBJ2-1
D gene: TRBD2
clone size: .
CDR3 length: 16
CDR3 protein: CASSFLSSGQHNEQFF
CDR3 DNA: TGTGCCAGCAGCTTCCTTTCTAGCGGGCAGCACAATGAGCAGTTCTTC

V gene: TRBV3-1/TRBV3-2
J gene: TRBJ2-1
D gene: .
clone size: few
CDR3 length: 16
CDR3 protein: CASSQGMVSSYNEQFF
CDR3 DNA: TGTGCCAGCAGCCAAGGGATGGTTAGCTCCTACAATGAGCAGTTCTTC

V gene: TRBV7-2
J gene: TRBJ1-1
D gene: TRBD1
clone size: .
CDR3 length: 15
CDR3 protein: CASSLEGTVNTEAFF
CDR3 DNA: TGTGCCAGCAGCTTAGAGGGGACAGTGAACACTGAAGCTTTCTTT

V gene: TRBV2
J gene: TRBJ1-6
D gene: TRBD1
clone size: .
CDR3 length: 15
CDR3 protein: CASNRDSGYNSPLHF
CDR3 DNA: TGTGCCAGCAATAGGGACAGTGGGTACAATTCACCCCTCCACTTT

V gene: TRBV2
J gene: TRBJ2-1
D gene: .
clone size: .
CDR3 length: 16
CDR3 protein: CASSGPLVEGHNEQFF
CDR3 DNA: TGTGCCAGCAGTGGGCCTCTAGTAGAGGGGCACAATGAGCAGTTCTTC

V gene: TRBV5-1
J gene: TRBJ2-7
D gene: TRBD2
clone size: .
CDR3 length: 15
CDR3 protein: CASSLGSSGIYEQYF
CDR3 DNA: TGCGCCAGCAGCTTGGGGTCTAGCGGGATCTACGAGCAGTACTTC

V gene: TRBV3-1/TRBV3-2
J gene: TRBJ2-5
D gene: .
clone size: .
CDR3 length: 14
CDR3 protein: CASSQKEIDGTQYF
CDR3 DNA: TGTGCCAGCAGCCAAAAGGAAATAGACGGGACCCAGTACTTC

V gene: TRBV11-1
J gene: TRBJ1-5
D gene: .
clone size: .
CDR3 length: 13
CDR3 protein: CASSLDTKQPQHF
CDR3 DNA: TGTGCCAGCAGCTTAGACACAAAACAGCCCCAGCATTTT

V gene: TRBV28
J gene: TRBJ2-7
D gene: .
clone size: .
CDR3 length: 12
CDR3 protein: CASCLQGYEQYF
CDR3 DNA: TGTGCCAGCTGTTTGCAGGGCTACGAGCAGTACTTC

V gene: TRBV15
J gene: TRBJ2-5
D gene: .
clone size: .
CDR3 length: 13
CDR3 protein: CATSRKQTRTQYF
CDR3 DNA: TGTGCCACCAGCAGGAAACAGACGCGGACCCAGTACTTC

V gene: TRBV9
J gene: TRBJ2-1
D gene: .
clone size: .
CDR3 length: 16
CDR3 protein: CASSVRQSSSYNEQFF
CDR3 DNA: TGTGCCAGCAGCGTACGCCAGTCGAGCTCCTACAATGAGCAGTTCTTC

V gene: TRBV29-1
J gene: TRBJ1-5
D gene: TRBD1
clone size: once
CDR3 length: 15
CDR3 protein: CSVEGGTGGIGTQHF
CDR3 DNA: TGCAGCGTTGAAGGGGGGACAGGGGGCATAGGGACCCAGCATTTT

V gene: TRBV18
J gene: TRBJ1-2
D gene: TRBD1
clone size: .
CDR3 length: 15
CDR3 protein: CASSQTGVANYGYTF
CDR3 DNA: TGTGCCAGCTCACAAACAGGGGTAGCTAACTATGGCTACACCTTC

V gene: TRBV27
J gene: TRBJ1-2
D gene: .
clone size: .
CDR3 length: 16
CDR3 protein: CASSLYPPTGLYGYTF
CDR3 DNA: TGTGCCAGCAGTTTATACCCCCCGACAGGCCTTTATGGCTACACCTTC

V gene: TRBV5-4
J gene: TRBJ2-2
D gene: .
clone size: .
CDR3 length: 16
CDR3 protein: CASSPSGRRSTGELFF
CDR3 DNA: TGTGCCAGCAGCCCCTCGGGGCGTAGGAGCACCGGGGAGCTGTTTTTT

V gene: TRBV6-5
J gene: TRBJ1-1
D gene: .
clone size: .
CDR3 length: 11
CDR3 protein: CASGTPTEAFF
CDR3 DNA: TGTGCCAGCGGGACGCCCACTGAAGCTTTCTTT

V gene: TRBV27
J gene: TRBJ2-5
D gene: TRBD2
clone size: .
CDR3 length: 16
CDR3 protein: CASSINPGLAAGTQYF
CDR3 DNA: TGTGCCAGCAGTATAAACCCGGGACTAGCGGCCGGGACCCAGTACTTC

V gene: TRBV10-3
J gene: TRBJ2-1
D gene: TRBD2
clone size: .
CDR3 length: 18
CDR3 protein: CAISKGTSGSIAYNEQFF
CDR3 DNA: TGTGCCATCAGCAAAGGGACTAGCGGGAGCATAGCCTACAATGAGCAGTTCTTC

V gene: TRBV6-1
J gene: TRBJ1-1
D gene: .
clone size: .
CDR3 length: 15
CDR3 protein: CASSEVWVTNTEAFF
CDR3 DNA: TGTGCCAGCAGTGAAGTATGGGTTACGAACACTGAAGCTTTCTTT

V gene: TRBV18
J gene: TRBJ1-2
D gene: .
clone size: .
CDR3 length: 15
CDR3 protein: CASSPGGSGNYGYTF
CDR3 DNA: TGTGCCAGCTCACCAGGGGGTTCCGGTAACTATGGCTACACCTTC

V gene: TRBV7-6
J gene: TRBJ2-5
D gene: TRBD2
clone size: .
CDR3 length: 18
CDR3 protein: CASSLGAASGRFRETQYF
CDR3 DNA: TGTGCCAGCAGCTTAGGGGCGGCTAGCGGGAGGTTTAGGGAGACCCAGTACTTC

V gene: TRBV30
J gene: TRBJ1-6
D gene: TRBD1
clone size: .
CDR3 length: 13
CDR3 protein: CAWSGQGTSPLHF
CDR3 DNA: TGTGCCTGGAGTGGACAGGGTACTTCACCCCTCCACTTT

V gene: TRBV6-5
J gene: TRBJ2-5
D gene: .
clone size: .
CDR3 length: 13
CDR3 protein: CASTRTGGETQYF
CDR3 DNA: TGTGCCAGCACAAGGACAGGAGGGGAGACCCAGTACTTC

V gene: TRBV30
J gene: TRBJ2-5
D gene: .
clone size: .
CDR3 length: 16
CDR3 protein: CAWSVNGGTAVETQYF
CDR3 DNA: TGTGCCTGGAGTGTAAACGGAGGGACCGCAGTGGAGACCCAGTACTTC

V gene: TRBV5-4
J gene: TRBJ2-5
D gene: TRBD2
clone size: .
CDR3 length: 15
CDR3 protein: CASSLITSGKETQYF
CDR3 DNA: TGTGCCAGCAGCTTGATTACTAGCGGGAAAGAGACCCAGTACTTC

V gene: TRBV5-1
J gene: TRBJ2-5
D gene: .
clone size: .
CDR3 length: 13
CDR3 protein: CASSEGGGETQYF
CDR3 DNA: TGCGCCAGCAGCGAGGGAGGGGGAGAGACCCAGTACTTC

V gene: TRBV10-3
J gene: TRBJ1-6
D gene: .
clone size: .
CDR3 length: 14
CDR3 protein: CAISDWDGNSPLHF
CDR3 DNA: TGTGCCATCAGTGATTGGGACGGAAATTCACCCCTCCACTTT